These T cell receptor beta chains were read from a single sample in a study of PD-1 and CTLA-4 blockade in melanoma. TCRdb's copy holds only in-frame clones and misses some; the assay was immunoSEQ multiplex PCR. The data show around 16,000 clones, over 60% seen once. Sequences were derived from CD8+ T cells from peripheral blood, sampled before anti-PD-1 treatment. The receptors were sampled from a human donor with melanoma. Each CDR3 is given with its conserved first and last residue. D genes are given only for firm matches. Clone size is shown for a subset of rows, as once, few, many or a class of expanded clone.

V gene: TRBV29-1; D gene: -; clone size: medium-sized; J gene: TRBJ1-2; CDR3 protein: CSVEAGQPYGYTF; CDR3 DNA: TGCAGCGTTGAAGCTGGGCAGCCCTATGGCTACACCTTC
V gene: TRBV15; D gene: -; clone size: -; J gene: TRBJ1-6; CDR3 protein: CATSRDLTPRTTSSPLHF; CDR3 DNA: TGTGCCACCAGCAGAGATCTAACTCCGCGGACAACATCGTCACCCCTCCACTTT
V gene: TRBV5-1; D gene: TRBD1; clone size: -; J gene: TRBJ2-1; CDR3 protein: CASSLVPTGGGYNEQFF; CDR3 DNA: TGCGCCAGCAGCTTGGTTCCGACAGGGGGCGGGTACAATGAGCAGTTCTTC
V gene: TRBV29-1; D gene: -; clone size: once; J gene: TRBJ2-5; CDR3 protein: CSVEGGTRIQETQYF; CDR3 DNA: TGCAGCGTTGAAGGAGGGACACGGATCCAAGAGACCCAGTACTTC
V gene: TRBV27; D gene: -; clone size: -; J gene: TRBJ1-5; CDR3 protein: CASSLGGETQPQHF; CDR3 DNA: TGTGCCAGCAGTTTAGGAGGGGAGACTCAGCCCCAGCATTTT
V gene: TRBV29-1; D gene: TRBD2; clone size: few; J gene: TRBJ2-1; CDR3 protein: CSVAGTRPYNEQFF; CDR3 DNA: TGCAGCGTTGCGGGGACTAGACCCTACAATGAGCAGTTCTTC
V gene: TRBV10-3; D gene: TRBD1; clone size: -; J gene: TRBJ2-7; CDR3 protein: CAISEIQGAGSYEQYF; CDR3 DNA: TGTGCCATCAGTGAGATTCAGGGGGCTGGCTCCTACGAGCAGTACTTC
V gene: TRBV7-8; D gene: -; clone size: few; J gene: TRBJ2-2; CDR3 protein: CASGIAVTGTGELFF; CDR3 DNA: TGTGCCAGCGGGATAGCGGTTACGGGAACCGGGGAGCTGTTTTTT
V gene: TRBV28; D gene: -; clone size: -; J gene: TRBJ1-1; CDR3 protein: CASSFLDGYEAFF; CDR3 DNA: TGTGCCAGCAGTTTCTTGGACGGATATGAAGCTTTCTTT
V gene: TRBV11-3; D gene: TRBD2; clone size: few; J gene: TRBJ2-1; CDR3 protein: CASSKKEAAGEIYNEQFF; CDR3 DNA: TGTGCCAGCAGCAAAAAGGAGGCGGCGGGAGAAATCTACAATGAGCAGTTCTTC
V gene: TRBV19; D gene: TRBD1; clone size: once; J gene: TRBJ2-7; CDR3 protein: CASSSGTGAYEQYF; CDR3 DNA: TGTGCCAGTAGCTCGGGGACAGGGGCCTACGAGCAGTACTTC
V gene: TRBV6-5; D gene: -; clone size: -; J gene: TRBJ1-5; CDR3 protein: CASSVTSYSNQPQHF; CDR3 DNA: TGTGCCAGCAGCGTTACAAGTTATAGCAATCAGCCCCAGCATTTT
V gene: TRBV19; D gene: TRBD1; clone size: once; J gene: TRBJ2-7; CDR3 protein: CASSATGGSLSYEQYF; CDR3 DNA: TGTGCCAGTAGCGCGACAGGGGGCTCTCTCTCCTACGAGCAGTACTTC
V gene: TRBV5-6; D gene: TRBD1; clone size: few; J gene: TRBJ1-2; CDR3 protein: CASSGDRDYGYTF; CDR3 DNA: TGTGCCAGCAGCGGGGACAGGGACTATGGCTACACCTTC